One sample yielded the 17 T cell receptor beta chains listed below, sequenced in a study of CD4+ T cells in melanoma. Clones were sequenced by immunoSEQ multiplex PCR, and TCRdb holds only the in-frame ones, with some missing. The table has roughly 150,000 clones, roughly 91% seen once. The receptors come from a human donor with melanoma.

The chain couples TRBV19 to TRBJ2-1; 8 bases fit TRBD2. The V and J ends lost 5 bases and 5 bases, in that order; junction bases with no gene match: 5. The V gene's germline CDR1 is LNHDA and CDR2 SQIVND (reference sequence). This CDR3 has 14 amino acids. CDR3 bases: TGTGCCAGTAGTGTACGGGGGGGTAACAATGAGCAGTTCTTC. This translates into CASSVRGGNNEQFF.

V gene TRBV27 combines with J gene TRBJ1-2; D perhaps matches TRBD1 (6 bases). CDR3 length equals 17 residues. Germline-derived CDR1 and CDR2 are MNHEY and SMNVEV (reference sequence). V was shortened by 5 bases and J by 2 bases, with 21 bases between the two germline ends. This CDR3 reads CASSPLGGRMLNYGYTF. The CDR3 DNA reads TGTGCCAGCAGTCCCCTTGGGGGGCGGATGTTGAACTATGGCTACACCTTC.

This clone was picked up one time. This chain joins TRBV7-3 and TRBJ2-1, with 9 bases identical to TRBD2. In germline, CDR1 is SGHTA, CDR2 FQGTGA. CDR3 length equals 15 residues. Trimming cost V 5 bases and J 0 bases; bases outside gene matches: 2. The CDR3 sequence: CASSQLAGSYNEQFF. The CDR3 region has the DNA TGTGCCAGCAGCCAACTAGCGGGCTCCTACAATGAGCAGTTCTTC. Filled out from reference TRBV7-3 and TRBJ2-1, the complete variable domain reads GAGVSQTPSNKVTEKGKYVELRCDPISGHTALYWYRQSLGQGPEFLIYFQGTGAADDSGLPNDRFFAVRPEGSVSTLKIQRTERGDSAVYLCASSQLAGSYNEQFFGPGTRLTVL.

The chain is built from TRBV5-1 and TRBJ2-6; D not resolved. The CDR3 sequence is 14 residues long. CDR1 is SGHRS and CDR2 is YFSETQ in the germline V gene. V gave up 4 bases and J gave up 5 bases, with 10 bases separating them. CDR3 residues: CASSQTFRANVLTF. CDR3 DNA: TGCGCCAGCAGCCAGACGTTTAGGGCCAACGTCCTGACTTTC.

This clone showed up just once. CDR3 nucleotide sequence: TGCGCCAGCAGCCGAACACTGGGAGGGACCGGGGAGCTGTTTTTT. It codes for CASSRTLGGTGELFF. The chain carries TRBV5-1 and TRBJ2-2, with 7 bases that match TRBD2. Germline trimming cut 4 bases from V and 5 bases from J; bases unmatched to any gene: 8. The CDR3 sequence is 15 residues long. Germline V gene data show CDR1 as SGHRS and CDR2 as YFSETQ.

Here the CDR3 reads CASSFGGSNQPQHF. CDR3 sequence (DNA): TGTGCCAGCAGTTTCGGGGGGAGCAATCAGCCCCAGCATTTT. The chain uses TRBV6-5 and TRBJ1-5, with D perhaps matching TRBD1 (5 bases). With 4 bases removed from V and 1 base from J, the gap between germline ends came to 8 bases. The CDR3 length is 14 residues. Germline CDR1 reads MNHEY; CDR2 reads SVGAGI.

The chain employs TRBV6-5 and TRBJ2-3; 10 bases agree with TRBD1. Germline CDR1 is MNHEY and CDR2 is SVGAGI. This CDR3 comprises 12 residues. V lost 5 bases to trimming and J lost 9 bases; unmatched junction nucleotides: 2. The CDR3 DNA reads as TGTGCCAGCAGTCGGGACAGGGGCACGCAGTATTTT. Its translation: CASSRDRGTQYF.

This clone has just one count. The chain couples TRBV25-1 to TRBJ1-5, with D unclear. Trimming removed 5 bases at V and 0 bases at J, with 5 bases between. CDR1 is MGHDK, CDR2 SYGVNS, per germline. CDR3 length: 13 residues. CDR3 coding DNA: TGTGCCAGCAGTTTGAATAGCAATCAGCCCCAGCATTTT. Translation: CASSLNSNQPQHF.

The chain carries TRBV5-1 and TRBJ2-1; tentative D call: TRBD2 (7 bases). Trimming cost V 2 bases and J 4 bases, with 13 bases left between them. Per the germline V gene, CDR1 is SGHRS and CDR2 is YFSETQ. This CDR3 comprises 15 residues. DNA for the CDR3: TGCGCCAGCAGCTTAGCGGCGGGGGCGTACAATGAGCAGTTCTTC. Encoded protein: CASSLAAGAYNEQFF.

This chain uses TRBV2 with TRBJ2-3; the D is unclear. The CDR3 is 12 residues long. From germline, CDR1 is SNHLY and CDR2 FYNNEI. Trimming took 6 bases from V and 5 from J, leaving 9 bases between them. Here the CDR3 reads CASRTAGDTQYF. CDR3 DNA: TGTGCCAGCAGGACTGCAGGAGATACGCAGTATTTT.

This chain connects TRBV5-4 to TRBJ1-1, with D perhaps matching TRBD1 (5 bases). The CDR3 has 13 amino acids. Germline V gene data show CDR1 as SGHNT and CDR2 as YYREEE (reference sequence). V lost 4 bases, J lost 2 bases, and 9 bases lay in between. CDR3 sequence reads: CASSGGTNTEAFF. DNA for the CDR3: TGTGCCAGCAGCGGCGGGACCAACACTGAAGCTTTCTTT.

The V and J genes are TRBV6-6 and TRBJ1-1; 9 bases line up with TRBD1. Trimming cost V 0 bases and J 6 bases; bases outside gene matches: 2. The CDR3 length is 14 residues. Germline V gene data show CDR1 as MNHNY and CDR2 as SVGAGI (reference sequence). Here the CDR3 reads CASSYSQGASEAFF. The CDR3 nucleotides read TGTGCCAGCAGTTACTCACAGGGGGCCTCTGAAGCTTTCTTT.

V gene TRBV9 combines with J gene TRBJ2-1, with D perhaps matching TRBD2 (6 bases). The ends were cut back, 0 bases at V and 12 bases at J, with 19 bases in the middle. Germline V lookup: CDR1 SGDLS, CDR2 YYNGEE. This CDR3 has 15 amino acids. The DNA of the CDR3 is TGTGCCAGCAGCGTAGAGGCTGTGCGGGGTATACGGCAGTTCTTC. Encoded protein: CASSVEAVRGIRQFF.

V and J are TRBV6-5 and TRBJ1-5; 7 bases map to TRBD1. The CDR3 is 14 residues long. Unmatched junction bases numbered 7, after V lost 6 bases and J lost 5 bases. Germline V gene lookup returns CDR1 MNHEY and CDR2 SVGAGI. CDR3 protein: CASRLYRGDQPQHF. In DNA, the CDR3 is TGTGCCAGCAGACTCTACAGGGGAGATCAGCCCCAGCATTTT.

The V gene is TRBV12-2, the J gene TRBJ2-7; no check of the table's D call, TRBD1, against the DNA was made. TRBV12-2 is recorded as a pseudogene. The CDR3 is 19 residues long. The CDR3 DNA follows: TGTGCAAGTCGCTTAGGCGAAATTACAGGGGGAAGAGGACCCTACGAGCAGTACTTC. This gives the protein CASRLGEITGGRGPYEQYF.

V is TRBV6-6 and J is TRBJ1-5; D call uncertain. Germline V gene data show CDR1 as MNHNY and CDR2 as SVGAGI (reference sequence). This CDR3 region has 13 residues. Trimming cost V 6 bases and J 0 bases, with 6 bases left between them. DNA for the CDR3: TGTGCCAGCAGGATAGATAGCAATCAGCCCCAGCATTTT. Translated: CASRIDSNQPQHF.

This chain links TRBV6-6 with TRBJ2-3, with D possibly TRBD1 on 5 matching bases. The V end was cut by 6 bases, the J end by 0 bases, with 7 bases between. The CDR3 runs 13 residues. Germline V gene lookup returns CDR1 MNHNY and CDR2 SVGAGI (reference sequence). The CDR3 reads CASRPGSTDTQYF. Here the CDR3 DNA reads TGTGCCAGCAGGCCAGGGAGCACAGATACGCAGTATTTT.